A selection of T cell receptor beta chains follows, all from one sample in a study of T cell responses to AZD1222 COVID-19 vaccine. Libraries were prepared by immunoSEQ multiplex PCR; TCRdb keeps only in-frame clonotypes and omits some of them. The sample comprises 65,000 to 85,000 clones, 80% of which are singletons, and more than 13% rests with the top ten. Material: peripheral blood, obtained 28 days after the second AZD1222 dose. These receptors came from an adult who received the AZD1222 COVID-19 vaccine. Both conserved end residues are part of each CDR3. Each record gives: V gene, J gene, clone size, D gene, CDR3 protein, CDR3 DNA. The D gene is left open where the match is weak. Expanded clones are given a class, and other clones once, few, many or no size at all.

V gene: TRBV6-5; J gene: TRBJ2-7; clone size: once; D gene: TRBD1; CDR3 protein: CASRISGQASYEQYF; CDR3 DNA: TGTGCCAGTCGGATCTCTGGACAGGCTTCTTACGAGCAGTACTTC
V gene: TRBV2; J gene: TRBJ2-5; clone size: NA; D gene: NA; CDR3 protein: CASSSQGGETQYF; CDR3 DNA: TGTGCCAGCAGTAGCCAGGGTGGGGAGACCCAGTACTTC
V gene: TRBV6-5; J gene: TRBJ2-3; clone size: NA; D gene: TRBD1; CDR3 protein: CATTNRGSTDTQYF; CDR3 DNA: TGTGCCACCACCAACAGGGGTAGCACAGATACGCAGTATTTT
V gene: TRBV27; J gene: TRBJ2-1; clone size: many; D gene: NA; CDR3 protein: CASSLYDSNEQFF; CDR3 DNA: TGTGCCAGCAGTTTATACGATTCCAATGAGCAGTTCTTC
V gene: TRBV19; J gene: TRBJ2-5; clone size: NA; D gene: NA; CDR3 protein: CASSIGGGETQYF; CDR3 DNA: TGTGCCAGTAGTATTGGGGGCGGAGAGACCCAGTACTTC
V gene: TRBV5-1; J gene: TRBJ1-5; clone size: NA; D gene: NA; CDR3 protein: CASSLWGGGDQSPQHF; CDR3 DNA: TGCGCCAGCAGCCTATGGGGTGGGGGGGACCAATCTCCCCAGCATTTT
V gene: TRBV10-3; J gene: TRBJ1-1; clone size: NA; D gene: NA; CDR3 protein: CAISESGANTEAFF; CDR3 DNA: TGTGCCATCAGTGAGTCGGGCGCAAACACTGAAGCTTTCTTT
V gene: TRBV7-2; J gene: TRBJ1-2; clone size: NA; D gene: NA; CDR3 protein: CASSSKGGYGYTF; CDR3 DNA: TGTGCCAGCAGCTCCAAGGGCGGCTATGGCTACACCTTC
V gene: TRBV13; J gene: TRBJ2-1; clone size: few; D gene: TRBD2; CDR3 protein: CASSQRGGYNEQFF; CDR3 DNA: TGTGCCAGCAGCCAGCGGGGGGGCTACAATGAGCAGTTCTTC
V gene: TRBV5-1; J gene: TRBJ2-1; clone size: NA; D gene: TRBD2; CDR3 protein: CASSSSGGALEQFF; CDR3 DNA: TGCGCCAGCAGCTCGAGCGGGGGGGCCCTTGAGCAGTTCTTC
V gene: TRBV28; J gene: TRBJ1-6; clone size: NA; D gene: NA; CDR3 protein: CASTLGGSGSYNSPLHF; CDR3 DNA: TGTGCCAGCACCCTTGGGGGCAGTGGAAGCTATAATTCACCCCTCCACTTT
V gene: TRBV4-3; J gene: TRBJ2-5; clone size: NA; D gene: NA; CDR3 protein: CASSQELPFRIPKETQYF; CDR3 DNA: TGCGCCAGCAGCCAAGAACTGCCTTTCCGAATTCCCAAAGAGACCCAGTACTTC
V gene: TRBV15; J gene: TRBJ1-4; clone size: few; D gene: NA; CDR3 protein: CATSRPRGQGEGEKLFF; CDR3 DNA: TGTGCCACCAGCAGACCTAGGGGCCAGGGAGAGGGTGAAAAACTGTTTTTT
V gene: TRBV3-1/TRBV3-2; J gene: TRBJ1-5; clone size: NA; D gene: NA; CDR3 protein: CASSQDFQAGRDGNQPQHF; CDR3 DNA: TGTGCCAGCAGCCAAGATTTCCAGGCAGGCAGGGATGGCAATCAGCCCCAGCATTTT
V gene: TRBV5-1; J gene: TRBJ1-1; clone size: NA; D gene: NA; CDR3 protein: CASSWRDHTEAFF; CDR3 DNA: TGCGCCAGCAGCTGGCGGGACCACACTGAAGCTTTCTTT
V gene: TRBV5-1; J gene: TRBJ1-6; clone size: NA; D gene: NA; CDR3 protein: CASSSNRDSPLHF; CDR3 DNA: TGCGCCAGCAGCTCGAACAGGGATTCACCCCTCCACTTT
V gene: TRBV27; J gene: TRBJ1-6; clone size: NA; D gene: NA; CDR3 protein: CASRTDRAIYNSPLHF; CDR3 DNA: TGTGCCAGCAGGACCGACAGAGCAATCTATAATTCACCCCTCCACTTT
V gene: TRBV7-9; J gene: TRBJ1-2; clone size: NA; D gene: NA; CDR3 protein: CASSFSWYPGPNYGYTF; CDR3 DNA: TGTGCCAGCAGCTTTTCATGGTATCCTGGTCCTAACTATGGCTACACCTTC
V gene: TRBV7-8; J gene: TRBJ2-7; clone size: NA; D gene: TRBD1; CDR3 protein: CASNRQGATYEQYF; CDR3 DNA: TGTGCCAGCAACCGGCAGGGGGCTACCTACGAGCAGTACTTC
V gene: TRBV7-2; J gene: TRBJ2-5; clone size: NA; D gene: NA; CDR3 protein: CASSFRGLQETQYF; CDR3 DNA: TGTGCCAGCAGTTTCCGGGGGCTCCAAGAGACCCAGTACTTC